This paragraph covers one T cell receptor beta chain sequence. This sample is part of a study of blood T cell repertoires in COVID-19. For the study at large: Sample material is recorded as cDNA or gDNA derived from T cells, B-cell-depleted T cells, or PBMCs.

Original processing notes: Amplification from reference gene primers served as the basis for estimated nucleated cell counts. Clones were sequenced by immunoSEQ multiplex PCR, and TCRdb holds only the in-frame ones, with some missing. D and trimming come from the DNA, and the V and J calls and clone size come from that table. There are 200,000 to 250,000 clones in the sample; 70% to 90% occur only once, and about 10% lies in the top ten. The CDR3 is made up of 14 amino acids. The V gene's germline CDR1 is SGDLS and CDR2 YYNGEE. V dropped 4 bases and J dropped 3 bases, with 13 bases sitting between them.

This chain uses TRBV9 with TRBJ1-1, with D unclear. This receptor was taken from a woman in her fifties or sixties with COVID-19, enrolled during active disease. The specimen sequenced was peripheral blood. In DNA, the CDR3 is TGTGCCAGCAGCCACAGCCGTGACGACACTGAAGCTTTCTTT. The encoded protein is CASSHSRDDTEAFF.